One and the same sample provided the 3 T cell receptor beta chains below, sequenced in a study of blood T cell repertoires in COVID-19. Profiled with immunoSEQ multiplex PCR; TCRdb holds only in-frame clones, not every one. There are 140,000 to 150,000 clones in the sample; around 87% occur only once, and 3% lies in the top ten. The specimen sequenced was peripheral blood. Every receptor here comes from a woman aged 55-75 years with active COVID-19.

CDR3 protein: CASSRQGTEAFF. The CDR3 DNA reads TGTGCCAGCAGCAGACAGGGGACTGAAGCTTTCTTT. The gene calls are TRBV2 and TRBJ1-1, with 8 bases aligning to TRBD1. V lost 6 bases, J lost 5 bases, and 2 bases stayed unmatched. The CDR3 is made up of 12 amino acids. Germline V gene lookup returns CDR1 SNHLY and CDR2 FYNNEI.

The gene calls are TRBV28 and TRBJ1-5; 9 positions match TRBD1. Trimming cost V 4 bases and J 0 bases; bases outside gene matches: 22. The CDR3 has 22 amino acids. Germline V gives CDR1 MDHEN, CDR2 SYDVKM. CDR3 DNA sequence: TGTGCCAGCAGTTATTTAGGGGGCTTATGGGACAGGGCAACTTATAGCAATCAGCCCCAGCATTTT. Translating gives CASSYLGGLWDRATYSNQPQHF.

The V call is TRBV11-2, the J call TRBJ2-7, with 14 bases fitting TRBD2. The V and J ends lost 5 bases and 12 bases, in that order; junction bases with no gene match: 6. This CDR3 region has 13 residues. Germline V gene sequence: CDR1 SGHAT, CDR2 FQNNGV. CDR3 amino acids: CASSMGLAGVWYF. The CDR3 DNA reads as TGTGCCAGCAGCATGGGACTAGCGGGAGTTTGGTACTTC. Supplemented by reference TRBV11-2 and TRBJ2-7, the full variable domain reads EAGVAQSPRYKIIEKRQSVAFWCNPISGHATLYWYQQILGQGPKLLIQFQNNGVVDDSQLPKDRFSAERLKGVDSTLKIQPAKLEDSAVYLCASSMGLAGVWYFGPGTRLTVT.